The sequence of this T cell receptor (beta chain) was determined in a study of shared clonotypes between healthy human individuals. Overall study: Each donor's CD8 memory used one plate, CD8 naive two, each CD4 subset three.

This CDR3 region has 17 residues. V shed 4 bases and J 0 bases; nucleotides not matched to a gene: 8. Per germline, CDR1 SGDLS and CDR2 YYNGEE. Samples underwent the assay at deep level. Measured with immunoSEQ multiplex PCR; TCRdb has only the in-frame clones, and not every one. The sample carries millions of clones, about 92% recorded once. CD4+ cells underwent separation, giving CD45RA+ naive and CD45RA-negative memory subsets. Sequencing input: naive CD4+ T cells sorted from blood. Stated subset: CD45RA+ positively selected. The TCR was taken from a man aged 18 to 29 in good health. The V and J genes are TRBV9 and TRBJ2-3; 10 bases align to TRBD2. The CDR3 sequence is CASSTSGGAFSTDTQYF. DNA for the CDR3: TGTGCCAGCAGCACCAGCGGGGGGGCTTTTAGCACAGATACGCAGTATTTT.